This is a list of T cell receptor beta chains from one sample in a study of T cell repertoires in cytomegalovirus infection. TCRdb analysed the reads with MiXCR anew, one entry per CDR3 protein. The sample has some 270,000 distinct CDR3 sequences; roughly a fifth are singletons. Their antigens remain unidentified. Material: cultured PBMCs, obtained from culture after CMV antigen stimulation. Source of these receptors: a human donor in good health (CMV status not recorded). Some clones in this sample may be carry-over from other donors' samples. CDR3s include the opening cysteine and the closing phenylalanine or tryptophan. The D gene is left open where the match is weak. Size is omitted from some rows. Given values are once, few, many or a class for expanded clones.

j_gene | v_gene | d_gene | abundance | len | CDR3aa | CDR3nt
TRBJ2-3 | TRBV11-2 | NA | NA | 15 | CASSSGTRSPDTQYF | TGTGCCAGCAGCTCTGGGACCAGATCCCCAGATACGCAGTATTTT
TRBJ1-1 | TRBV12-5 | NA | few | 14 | CASGLSVRNTEAFF | TGTGCTAGTGGTTTGTCGGTTAGAAACACTGAAGCTTTCTTT
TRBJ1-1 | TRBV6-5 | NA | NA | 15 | CASSYSYGAPTEAFF | TGTGCCAGCAGTTACTCCTATGGGGCGCCCACTGAAGCTTTCTTT
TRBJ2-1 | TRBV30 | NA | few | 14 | CAWSSQSSYNEQFF | TGTGCCTGGAGTTCCCAGAGCTCCTACAATGAGCAGTTCTTC
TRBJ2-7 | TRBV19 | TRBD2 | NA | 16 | CASSIGASGSSYEQYF | TGTGCCAGTAGTATTGGGGCTAGCGGGAGCTCCTACGAGCAGTACTTC
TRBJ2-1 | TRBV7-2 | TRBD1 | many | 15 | CASSPQGVFYNEQFF | TGTGCCAGCAGCCCACAGGGGGTGTTCTACAATGAGCAGTTCTTC
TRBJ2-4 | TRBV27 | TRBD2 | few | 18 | CASSPPSGRPIAKNIQYF | TGTGCCAGCAGTCCCCCCAGCGGGAGACCAATAGCCAAAAACATTCAGTACTTC
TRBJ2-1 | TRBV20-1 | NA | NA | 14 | CSAPDYQAHNEQFF | TGCAGTGCTCCGGACTACCAGGCCCACAATGAGCAGTTCTTC
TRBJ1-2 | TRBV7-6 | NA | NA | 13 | CASSYGLNYGYTF | TGTGCCAGCAGCTACGGACTGAACTATGGCTACACCTTC
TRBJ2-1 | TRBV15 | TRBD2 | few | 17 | CATSRSRGGGRGNEQFF | TGTGCCACCAGCAGATCGAGAGGTGGCGGGAGAGGAAATGAGCAGTTCTTC
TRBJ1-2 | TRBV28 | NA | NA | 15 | CASRTGRGVRGVYTF | TGTGCCAGCAGAACGGGGCGCGGAGTTAGGGGTGTCTACACCTTC
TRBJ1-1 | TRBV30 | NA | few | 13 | CAWSQGGRTEAFF | TGTGCCTGGAGTCAGGGAGGGAGGACTGAAGCTTTCTTT
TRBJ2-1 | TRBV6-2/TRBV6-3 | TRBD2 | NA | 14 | CASSYPTLAGRQFF | TGTGCCAGCAGTTACCCAACCCTAGCGGGTAGGCAGTTCTTC
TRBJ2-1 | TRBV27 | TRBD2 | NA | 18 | CASSAVAASGRVYNEQFF | TGTGCCAGCAGTGCTGTGGCTGCTAGCGGGAGGGTCTACAATGAGCAGTTCTTC
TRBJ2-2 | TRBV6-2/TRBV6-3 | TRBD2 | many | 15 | CASSYVGRGTGELFF | TGTGCCAGCAGTTACGTCGGGAGGGGCACCGGGGAGCTGTTTTTT
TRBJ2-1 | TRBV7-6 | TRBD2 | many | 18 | CASSSGLAEVFSYNEQFF | TGTGCCAGCAGCTCCGGACTAGCGGAGGTGTTCTCCTACAATGAGCAGTTCTTC
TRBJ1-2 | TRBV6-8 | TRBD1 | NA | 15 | CASSYSGQGRYGYTF | TGTGCCAGCAGTTACTCGGGACAGGGACGCTATGGCTACACCTTC
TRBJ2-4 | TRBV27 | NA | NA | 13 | CASSITYSGIQYF | TGTGCCAGCAGTATCACATACAGTGGCATTCAGTACTTC
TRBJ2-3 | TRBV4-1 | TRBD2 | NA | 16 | CASRHKAGVGTDTQYF | TGCGCCAGCAGGCATAAAGCGGGAGTGGGCACAGATACGCAGTATTTT
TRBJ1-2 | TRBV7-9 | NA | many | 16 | CASSSYHEREIYGYTF | TGTGCCAGCAGCTCCTACCATGAACGGGAGATCTATGGCTACACCTTC
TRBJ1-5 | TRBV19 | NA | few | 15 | CASSIVGGSNQPQHF | TGTGCCAGTAGTATAGTCGGAGGGAGCAATCAGCCCCAGCATTTT
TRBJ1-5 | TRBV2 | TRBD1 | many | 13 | CASSEDRGRPQHF | TGTGCCAGCAGTGAAGACAGGGGGAGGCCCCAGCATTTT
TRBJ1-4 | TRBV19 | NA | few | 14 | CASHKTATNEKLFF | TGTGCCAGCCACAAGACAGCCACTAATGAAAAACTGTTTTTT
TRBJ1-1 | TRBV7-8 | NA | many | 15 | CASSSEGGWITEAFF | TGTGCCAGCAGCTCCGAAGGGGGATGGATCACTGAAGCTTTCTTT
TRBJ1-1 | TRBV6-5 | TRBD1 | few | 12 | CASGQGDTEAFF | TGTGCCAGCGGTCAGGGGGACACTGAAGCTTTCTTT
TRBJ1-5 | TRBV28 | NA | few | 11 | CASSTYQPQHF | TGTGCCAGCAGTACATATCAGCCCCAGCATTTT
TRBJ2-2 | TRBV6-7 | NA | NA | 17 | CASSTTDREVRTGELFF | TGTGCCAGCAGCACCACCGACAGGGAGGTTAGGACCGGGGAGCTGTTTTTT
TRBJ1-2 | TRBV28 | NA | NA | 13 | CASRTDRNYGYTF | TGTGCCAGCAGGACGGACAGAAACTATGGCTACACCTTC
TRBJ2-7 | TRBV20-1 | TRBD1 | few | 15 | CSARRTGEVTYEQYF | TGCAGTGCCAGACGGACAGGCGAAGTTACCTACGAGCAGTACTTC
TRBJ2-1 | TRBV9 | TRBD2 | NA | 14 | CASSKTSGYNEQFF | TGTGCCAGCAGCAAGACTAGCGGCTACAATGAGCAGTTCTTC
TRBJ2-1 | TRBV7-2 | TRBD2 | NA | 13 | CASSPTSGSSSFF | TGTGCCAGCAGCCCTACTAGCGGGAGTTCCTCGTTCTTC
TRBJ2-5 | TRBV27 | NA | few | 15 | CASSPNRQGGMTQYF | TGTGCCAGCAGCCCAAATCGACAGGGAGGTATGACCCAGTACTTC
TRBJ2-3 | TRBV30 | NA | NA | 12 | CAWSPDSGLRYF | TGTGCCTGGAGCCCCGACTCGGGTTTGCGGTATTTT
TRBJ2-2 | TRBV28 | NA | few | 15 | CASSLMWGGTGELFF | TGTGCCAGCAGTTTAATGTGGGGCGGCACCGGGGAGCTGTTTTTT
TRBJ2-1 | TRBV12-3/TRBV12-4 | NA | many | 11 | CASSQLNEQFF | TGTGCCAGCAGCCAACTCAATGAGCAGTTCTTC
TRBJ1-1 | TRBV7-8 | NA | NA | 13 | CASSLPRAPEAFF | TGTGCCAGCAGCTTACCCAGGGCGCCTGAAGCTTTCTTT
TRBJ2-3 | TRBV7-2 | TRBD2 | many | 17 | CASSFPSGGSSTDTQYF | TGTGCCAGCAGCTTCCCTTCGGGCGGGAGTAGCACAGATACGCAGTATTTT
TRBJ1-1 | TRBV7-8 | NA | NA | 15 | CASSPLMDLRTEAFF | TGTGCCAGCAGCCCGCTGATGGATCTGAGGACTGAAGCTTTCTTT
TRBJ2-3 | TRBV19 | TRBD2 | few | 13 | CASKGRELDTQYF | TGTGCCAGTAAGGGGCGGGAGCTAGATACGCAGTATTTT
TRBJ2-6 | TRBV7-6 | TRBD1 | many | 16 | CASSHDRVSGANVLTF | TGTGCCAGCAGCCATGACAGGGTCTCTGGGGCCAACGTCCTGACTTTC
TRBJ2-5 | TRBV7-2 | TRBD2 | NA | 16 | CASSRGGAGVGETQYF | TGTGCCAGCAGCAGGGGAGGAGCGGGAGTCGGGGAGACCCAGTACTTC